These 30 T cell receptor beta chains were all obtained from the same sample, sequenced in a study of blood T cell repertoires in COVID-19. Sequenced by immunoSEQ multiplex PCR; TCRdb stores in-frame clones only, minus some. The table includes about 260,000 clones, around nine tenths detected once. The sequenced sample was peripheral blood. Receptors originate from a man between 35 and 55 years old who had recovered from COVID-19.

V gene TRBV7-6 combines with J gene TRBJ2-7; TRBD2 agrees at 10 bases. Trimming at V came to 1 base and at J to 6 bases, leaving 3 bases not matched to a gene. Germline values: CDR1 SGHVS, CDR2 FNYEAQ. CDR3 length equals 14 residues. This chain's CDR3 is CASSLELAGVEQYF. The CDR3, as DNA: TGTGCCAGCAGCTTAGAGCTAGCGGGAGTCGAGCAGTACTTC.

This chain connects TRBV11-3 to TRBJ2-4; D might be TRBD2 (5 bases). Per germline, CDR1 SGHNT and CDR2 YENEEA. The V end was cut by 4 bases, the J end by 7 bases, with 11 bases between. The CDR3 has 13 residues. The CDR3 spells CASSSATGNIQYF. The CDR3 nucleotides are TGTGCCAGCAGCTCAGCCACGGGGAACATTCAGTACTTC.

This chain connects TRBV5-4 to TRBJ2-7; maybe TRBD1 (5 bases). Trimming left V 3 bases short and J 2 bases short, with 9 bases between. In germline, CDR1 is SGHNT, CDR2 YYREEE (reference sequence). The CDR3 is 13 residues long. This CDR3 reads CASSSTATYEQYF. The CDR3 coding sequence is TGTGCCAGCAGCTCGACAGCTACCTACGAGCAGTACTTC.

The chain is built from TRBV6-6 and TRBJ1-1, with D possibly being TRBD1 (5 bases). This CDR3 spans 14 amino acids. Trimming took off 8 bases at V and 0 bases at J, with 13 bases between the two ends. Germline V gene sequence: CDR1 MNHNY, CDR2 SVGAGI (reference sequence). As DNA, the CDR3 is TGTGCCAGCCGGACCCGGGGGGTGAACACTGAAGCTTTCTTT. Translating gives CASRTRGVNTEAFF.

J is TRBJ2-6 and V is TRBV2, with D maybe TRBD1 (5 bases). The germline V gene encodes CDR1 SNHLY and CDR2 FYNNEI. V was trimmed by 6 bases and J by 2 bases, leaving 17 bases between them. The CDR3 is made up of 17 amino acids. The CDR3 DNA is TGTGCCAGCAGAAGAAGTCAGGTGGACACTGGGGCCAACGTCCTGACTTTC. This translates into CASRRSQVDTGANVLTF.

The genes are TRBV23-1 and TRBJ1-5; a possible D gene is TRBD1 (5 bases). TRBV23-1 has ORF status, its function being uncertain. This CDR3 has 16 amino acids. The V end lost 8 bases, the J end lost 2 bases, and 19 bases lay between the germline ends. CDR3 region: CASGHPQGGGNQPQHF. The CDR3 DNA is TGCGCCAGCGGCCACCCTCAGGGTGGTGGCAATCAGCCCCAGCATTTT.

This clone was seen once. This rearrangement joins TRBV20-1 to TRBJ1-5, with D possibly being TRBD1 (5 bases). Germline V CDR1 and CDR2: DFQATT, SNEGSKA (reference sequence). CDR3 length: 14 residues. The V end was cut by 3 bases, the J end by 3 bases, with 12 bases between. The CDR3 region is CSASQGVNNQPQHF. Written as DNA, the CDR3 is TGCAGTGCTAGTCAGGGTGTGAACAATCAGCCCCAGCATTTT.

This chain connects TRBV9 to TRBJ2-7; D is perhaps TRBD2 (5 bases). The V end was cut by 4 bases, the J end by 3 bases, with 11 bases between. The CDR3 contains 13 residues. Germline lookup yields CDR1 SGDLS and CDR2 YYNGEE. The CDR3 is CASSLSGGYEQYF. The DNA for the CDR3 is TGTGCCAGCAGCCTCTCCGGAGGCTACGAGCAGTACTTC.

V gene TRBV18 combines with J gene TRBJ2-5; 13 bases align to TRBD2. The CDR3 runs 21 residues. V was clipped by 1 base and J by 5 bases; unmatched bases: 19. Germline lookup yields CDR1 KGHSH and CDR2 LQKENI. The CDR3 DNA sequence: TGTGCCAGCTCACCACTGGGGGGCATCGGACTAGCGGGAGAAACCCGGGAGACCCAGTACTTC. Translating it yields CASSPLGGIGLAGETRETQYF.

The chain couples TRBV6-2 or TRBV6-3 to TRBJ1-3; no definite D call. This CDR3 contains 15 residues. The V end was cut by 5 bases, the J end by 2 bases, with 13 bases between. Germline CDR1 reads MNHEY; CDR2 reads SVGEGT. The CDR3 here is CASSPRVRTGNTIYF. In DNA form, the CDR3 reads TGTGCCAGCAGTCCCCGGGTACGGACTGGAAACACCATATATTTT.

This rearrangement joins TRBV2 to TRBJ1-5; D might be TRBD1 (6 bases). The germline V gene has CDR1 SNHLY and CDR2 FYNNEI. The CDR3 contains 14 residues. Trimming shortened V by 3 bases and J by 6 bases, and 12 bases separated the two germline ends. In DNA form, the CDR3 reads TGTGCCAGCAGTGAGGGGGGGCGCGTTCAGCCCCAGCATTTT. This gives the protein CASSEGGRVQPQHF.

This chain uses TRBV18 with TRBJ2-7; a possible D gene is TRBD2 (6 bases). Trimming stripped 4 bases from V and 1 base from J, with 8 bases between. The CDR3 sequence is 13 residues long. In germline, CDR1 is KGHSH, CDR2 LQKENI. CDR3 DNA sequence: TGTGCCAGCTCACGGACTATATCCTACGAGCAGTACTTC. Translated: CASSRTISYEQYF.

The chain joins TRBV5-6 to TRBJ2-6; 7 bases map to TRBD1. Germline loops: CDR1 SGHDT, CDR2 YYEEEE. The CDR3 loop spans 12 amino acids. For the CDR3, the DNA is TGTGGGACAGGCTCTGGGGCCAACGTCCTGACTTTC. This translates into CGTGSGANVLTF.

The J gene is TRBJ2-1, the V gene TRBV11-3, with D possibly being TRBD2 (5 bases). CDR3 length equals 16 residues. Germline V gives CDR1 SGHNT, CDR2 YENEEA. The germline V and J ends were trimmed by 1 base and 0 bases, with 10 bases remaining between them. The CDR3 sequence is CASSLGGSNSYNEQFF. CDR3 nucleotide sequence: TGTGCCAGCAGCTTAGGAGGGTCTAACTCCTACAATGAGCAGTTCTTC.

The genes are TRBV10-1 and TRBJ1-2, with D possibly matching TRBD1 (5 bases). Trimming took 5 bases from V and 8 from J, leaving 18 bases between them. CDR3 length: 14 residues. Germline CDR1 is WNHNN and CDR2 is SYGVQD (reference sequence). The CDR3 nucleotides are TGCGCCAGCAGTCCCAGCAGGGCACCTGAAGGCTACACCTTC. Its translation: CASSPSRAPEGYTF.

This clone was recorded a few times. The chain joins TRBV19 to TRBJ1-3, with TRBD1 matching 8 bases. After removal of 7 bases from V and 3 bases from J, the junction contained 5 bases not matched to a gene. The germline V gene encodes CDR1 LNHDA and CDR2 SQIVND (reference sequence). This CDR3 is built from 14 residues. The CDR3 here is CASNRDRNGNTIYF. In nucleotides, the CDR3 is TGTGCCAGTAATAGGGACAGGAATGGAAACACCATATATTTT.

This chain connects TRBV4-3 to TRBJ1-1; 8 bases match TRBD1. With 0 bases clipped from V and 4 bases from J, the junction kept 10 bases outside the gene matches. Per germline, CDR1 LGHNA and CDR2 YSLEER. The CDR3 runs to 17 residues. The CDR3 nucleotides are TGCGCCAGCAGCCAAGAGCGGTCAGGGGGCGCCATCACTGAAGCTTTCTTT. As protein: CASSQERSGGAITEAFF.

The CDR3 nucleotides are TGTGCCAGCAGCCCCCAGGGACAGAGCTCCTACAATGAGCAGTTCTTC. It yields the protein CASSPQGQSSYNEQFF. The V call is TRBV9, the J call TRBJ2-1, with 7 positions matching TRBD1. Germline V CDR1 and CDR2: SGDLS, YYNGEE. The ends lost 4 bases at V and 0 bases at J; junction bases unmatched: 7. The CDR3 has 16 amino acids.

The CDR3 nucleotides are TGTGCCAGCAGTTTAGCCCAGACAGGGGCGGCCTACGAGCAGTACTTC. This encodes CASSLAQTGAAYEQYF. The V and J genes are TRBV27 and TRBJ2-7; 8 positions agree with TRBD1. The CDR3 runs 16 residues. Per the germline V gene, CDR1 is MNHEY and CDR2 is SMNVEV (reference sequence). V lost 2 bases to trimming and J lost 2 bases; unmatched junction nucleotides: 8.

The chain combines TRBV15 with TRBJ1-6; D gene ambiguous. V was cut by 0 bases and J by 7 bases, with 13 bases left in between. The length of the CDR3 is 16 residues. Germline V gene data show CDR1 as LNHNV and CDR2 as YYDKDF (reference sequence). The CDR3 DNA sequence: TGTGCCACCAGCAGAGATCCAGGATTTAGAAATTCACCCCTCCACTTT. Amino acid sequence: CATSRDPGFRNSPLHF.

The V and J genes are TRBV5-1 and TRBJ2-3, with D maybe TRBD1 (6 bases). V was clipped by 6 bases and J by 3 bases, with 8 bases between them. Germline CDR1 reads SGHRS; CDR2 reads YFSETQ. The CDR3 length is 12 residues. CDR3 nucleotides: TGCGCCAGCACCGGACAGACAGATACGCAGTATTTT. Amino acid sequence: CASTGQTDTQYF.

In its sample, this clone was seen once. V is TRBV5-1 and J is TRBJ2-1; 11 bases line up with TRBD2. In germline, CDR1 is SGHRS, CDR2 YFSETQ. This CDR3 contains 15 residues. V was pared by 0 bases and J by 6 bases, with 2 bases of the junction left unmatched. The CDR3 here is CASSLGLAGSNEQFF. In DNA, the CDR3 is TGCGCCAGCAGCTTGGGACTAGCGGGATCCAATGAGCAGTTCTTC.

The chain couples TRBV21-1 to TRBJ2-1; TRBD1, as called in the table, went unchecked against the DNA. TRBV21-1 is a pseudogene locus. This CDR3 is 16 amino acids long. CDR3 nucleotides: TGTGCCAGCAGCAAAGGGCGGGACTCGTCCAGGGGGGAGCAGTTCTTC. Protein: CASSKGRDSSRGEQFF.

This clone showed up just once. This sequence joins TRBV29-1 and TRBJ2-2; TRBD2 agrees at 7 bases. V shed 7 bases and J 9 bases; nucleotides not matched to a gene: 11. CDR1 SQVTM and CDR2 ANQGSEA come from the germline V gene. CDR3 length equals 13 residues. The CDR3 nucleotides read TGCAGCGCCCGAGCGGGATTAGACCGGGAGCTGTTTTTT. Its translation is CSARAGLDRELFF.

This chain connects TRBV7-9 to TRBJ2-4; no definite D call. Germline CDR1 is SEHNR and CDR2 is FQNEAQ (reference sequence). CDR3 size: 12 residues. Trimming pared 1 base from V and 8 bases from J, leaving 6 bases between. The CDR3 DNA sequence: TGTGCCAGCAGCTTAGGAACGGACATTCAGTACTTC. Protein: CASSLGTDIQYF.

The chain carries TRBV24-1 and TRBJ2-3, with 9 bases fitting TRBD1. Germline V gene data show CDR1 as KGHDR and CDR2 as SFDVKD. There are 16 residues in the CDR3. V lost 4 bases to trimming and J lost 0 bases; unmatched junction nucleotides: 4. The CDR3 nucleotides read TGTGCCACCAGTGACCGCGGGACAGGGAGCACAGATACGCAGTATTTT. Residues: CATSDRGTGSTDTQYF.

The rearrangement links TRBV4-1 to TRBJ2-3, with no clear D. The V and J ends lost 1 base and 6 bases respectively, with 2 bases between them. From germline, CDR1 is MGHRA and CDR2 YSYEKL. The CDR3 extends over 11 amino acids. The CDR3 reads CASSQADTQYF. The CDR3 bases are TGCGCCAGCAGCCAAGCGGATACGCAGTATTTT.

The chain is built from TRBV2 and TRBJ2-3; 8 bases fit TRBD2. V lost 5 bases to trimming and J lost 14 bases; unmatched junction nucleotides: 9. The CDR3 is 12 residues long. CDR1 is SNHLY and CDR2 is FYNNEI in the germline V gene. The CDR3 here is CASSRRSGTGYF. CDR3 nucleotides: TGTGCCAGCAGTCGACGTAGCGGGACGGGGTATTTT.

The chain carries TRBV4-1 and TRBJ1-4; 8 bases fit TRBD1. V lost 1 base, J lost 7 bases, and 5 bases stayed unmatched. Per the germline V gene, CDR1 is MGHRA and CDR2 is YSYEKL. This CDR3 has 15 residues. CDR3 sequence reads: CASSQGQGKGEKLFF. CDR3 coding DNA: TGCGCCAGCAGCCAAGGACAGGGGAAGGGTGAAAAACTGTTTTTT.

V gene TRBV27 combines with J gene TRBJ2-7; D gene unclear. Germline loops: CDR1 MNHEY, CDR2 SMNVEV (reference sequence). The ends were cut back, 6 bases at V and 4 bases at J, with 16 bases in the middle. The CDR3 has 14 residues. The CDR3 spells CASRLSLGQYEQYF. The CDR3 coding sequence is TGTGCCAGCAGGCTATCCCTTGGGCAGTACGAGCAGTACTTC.